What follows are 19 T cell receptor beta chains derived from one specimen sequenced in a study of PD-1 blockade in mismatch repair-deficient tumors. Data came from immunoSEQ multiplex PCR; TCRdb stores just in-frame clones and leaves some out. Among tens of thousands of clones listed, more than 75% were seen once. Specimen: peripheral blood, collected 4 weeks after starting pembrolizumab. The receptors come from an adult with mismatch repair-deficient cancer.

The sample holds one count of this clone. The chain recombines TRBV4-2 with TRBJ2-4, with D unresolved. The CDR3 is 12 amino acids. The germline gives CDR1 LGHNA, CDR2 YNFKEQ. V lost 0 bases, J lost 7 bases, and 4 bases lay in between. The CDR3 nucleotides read TGTGCCAGCAGCCAAGATTTGAACATTCAGTACTTC. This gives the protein CASSQDLNIQYF.

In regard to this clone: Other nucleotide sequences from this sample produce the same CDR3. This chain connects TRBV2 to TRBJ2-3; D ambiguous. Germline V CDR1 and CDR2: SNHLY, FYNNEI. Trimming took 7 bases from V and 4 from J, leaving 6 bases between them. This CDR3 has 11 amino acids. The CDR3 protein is CASTEADTQYF. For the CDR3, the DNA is TGTGCCAGCACGGAAGCAGATACGCAGTATTTT.

The CDR3 nucleotides read TGTGCCAGCTCATGGTCCAAGCGGGAGAGCTCCTACAATGAGCAGTTCTTC. This encodes CASSWSKRESSYNEQFF. V usage is TRBV18 and J usage is TRBJ2-1, with TRBD2 identical over 8 bases. V lost 5 bases and J lost 0; bases outside the gene matches: 9. Looked up from germline, CDR1 is KGHSH and CDR2 is LQKENI. The CDR3 loop spans 17 amino acids.

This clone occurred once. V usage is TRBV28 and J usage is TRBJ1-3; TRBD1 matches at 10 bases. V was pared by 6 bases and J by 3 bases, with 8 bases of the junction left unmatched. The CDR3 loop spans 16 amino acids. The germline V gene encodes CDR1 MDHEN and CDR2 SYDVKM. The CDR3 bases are TGTGCCAGCAGCGGTGGGGGACAGGGGTTTGGAAACACCATATATTTT. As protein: CASSGGGQGFGNTIYF.

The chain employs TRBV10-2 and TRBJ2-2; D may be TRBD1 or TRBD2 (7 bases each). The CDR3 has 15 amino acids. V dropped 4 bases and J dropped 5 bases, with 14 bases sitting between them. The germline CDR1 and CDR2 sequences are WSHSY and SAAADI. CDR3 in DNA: TGCGCCAGCAGTGCCAGGGGGAGGGGTACCGGGGAGCTGTTTTTT. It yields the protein CASSARGRGTGELFF.

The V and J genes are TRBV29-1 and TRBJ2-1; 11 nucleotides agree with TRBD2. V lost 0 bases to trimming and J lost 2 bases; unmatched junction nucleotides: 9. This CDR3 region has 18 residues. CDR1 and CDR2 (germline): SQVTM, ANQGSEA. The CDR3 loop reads CSVEEVGRLAGTYNEQFF. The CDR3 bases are TGCAGCGTTGAAGAGGTCGGGCGACTAGCGGGAACCTACAATGAGCAGTTCTTC.

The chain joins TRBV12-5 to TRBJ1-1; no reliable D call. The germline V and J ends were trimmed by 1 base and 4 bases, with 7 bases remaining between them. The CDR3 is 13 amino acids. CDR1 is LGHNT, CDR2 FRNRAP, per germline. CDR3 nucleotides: TGTGCTAGTGGTTTGGATTCGGGCACTGAAGCTTTCTTT. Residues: CASGLDSGTEAFF.

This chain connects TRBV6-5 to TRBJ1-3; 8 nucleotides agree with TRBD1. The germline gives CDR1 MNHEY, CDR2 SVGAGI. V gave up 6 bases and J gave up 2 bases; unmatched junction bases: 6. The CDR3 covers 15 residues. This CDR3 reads CASREQGGPGNTIYF. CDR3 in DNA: TGTGCCAGCAGAGAACAGGGGGGCCCTGGAAACACCATATATTTT.

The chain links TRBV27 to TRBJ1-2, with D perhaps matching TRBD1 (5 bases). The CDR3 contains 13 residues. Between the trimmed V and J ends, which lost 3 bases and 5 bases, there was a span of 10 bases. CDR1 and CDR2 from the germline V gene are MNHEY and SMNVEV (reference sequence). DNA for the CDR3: TGTGCCAGCAGTTTTCGAGAGGGGTATGGCTACACCTTC. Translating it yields CASSFREGYGYTF.

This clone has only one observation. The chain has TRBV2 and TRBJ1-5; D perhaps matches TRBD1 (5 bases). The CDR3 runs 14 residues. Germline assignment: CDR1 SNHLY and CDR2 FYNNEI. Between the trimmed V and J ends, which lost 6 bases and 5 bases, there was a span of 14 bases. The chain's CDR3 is CASSLGRGDQPQHF. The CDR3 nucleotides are TGTGCCAGCAGCCTAGGGAGGGGAGATCAGCCCCAGCATTTT.

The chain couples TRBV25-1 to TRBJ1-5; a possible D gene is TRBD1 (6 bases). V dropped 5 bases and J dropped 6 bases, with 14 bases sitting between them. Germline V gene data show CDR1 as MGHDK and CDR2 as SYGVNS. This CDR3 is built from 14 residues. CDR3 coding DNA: TGTGCCAGCAGTCCTGGGGGGGCGAGTCAGCCCCAGCATTTT. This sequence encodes CASSPGGASQPQHF. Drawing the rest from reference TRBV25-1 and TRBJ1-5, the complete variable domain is EADIYQTPRYLVIGTGKKITLECSQTMGHDKMYWYQQDPGMELHLIHYSYGVNSTEKGDLSSESTVSRIRTEHFPLTLESARPSHTSQYLCASSPGGASQPQHFGDGTRLSIL.

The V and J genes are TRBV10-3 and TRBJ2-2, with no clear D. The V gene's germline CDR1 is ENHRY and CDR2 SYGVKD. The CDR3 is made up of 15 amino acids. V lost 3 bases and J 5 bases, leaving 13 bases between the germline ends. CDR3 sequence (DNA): TGTGCCATCAGTGAAGCCCGCCGTGAGACCGGGGAGCTGTTTTTT. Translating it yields CAISEARRETGELFF.

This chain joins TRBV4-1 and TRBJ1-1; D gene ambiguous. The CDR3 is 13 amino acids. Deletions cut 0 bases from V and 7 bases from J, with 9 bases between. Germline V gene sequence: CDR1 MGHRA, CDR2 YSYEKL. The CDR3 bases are TGCGCCAGCAGCCAAGAAGGGTCGGGTGAAGCTTTCTTT. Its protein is CASSQEGSGEAFF.

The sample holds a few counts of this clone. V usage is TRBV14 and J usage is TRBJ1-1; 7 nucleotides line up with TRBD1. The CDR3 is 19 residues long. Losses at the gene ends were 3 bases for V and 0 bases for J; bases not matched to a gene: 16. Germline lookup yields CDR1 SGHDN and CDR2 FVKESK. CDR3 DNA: TGTGCCAGCAGCCAGGTTCCATTTACGGGACAGCGGATGAACACTGAAGCTTTCTTT. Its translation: CASSQVPFTGQRMNTEAFF.

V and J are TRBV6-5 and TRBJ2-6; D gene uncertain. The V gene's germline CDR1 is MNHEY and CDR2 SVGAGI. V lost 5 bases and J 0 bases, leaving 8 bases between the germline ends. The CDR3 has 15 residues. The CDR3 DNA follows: TGTGCCAGCAGTCTCAGACCCTCTGGGGCCAACGTCCTGACTTTC. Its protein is CASSLRPSGANVLTF.

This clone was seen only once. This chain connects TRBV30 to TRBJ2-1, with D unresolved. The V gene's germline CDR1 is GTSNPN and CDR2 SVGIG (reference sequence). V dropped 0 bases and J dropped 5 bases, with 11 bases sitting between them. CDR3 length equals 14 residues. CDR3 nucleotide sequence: TGTGCCTGGAGTGTACCGGTCAGAAACAATGAGCAGTTCTTC. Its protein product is CAWSVPVRNNEQFF.

The CDR3 sequence is CASSFGNTEAFF. CDR3 in DNA: TGTGCCAGCAGCTTCGGGAACACTGAAGCTTTCTTT. The chain combines TRBV7-9 with TRBJ1-1, with D unresolved. Germline-derived CDR1 and CDR2 are SEHNR and FQNEAQ (reference sequence). The CDR3 contains 12 residues. The ends were cut back, 3 bases at V and 1 base at J, with 3 bases in the middle.

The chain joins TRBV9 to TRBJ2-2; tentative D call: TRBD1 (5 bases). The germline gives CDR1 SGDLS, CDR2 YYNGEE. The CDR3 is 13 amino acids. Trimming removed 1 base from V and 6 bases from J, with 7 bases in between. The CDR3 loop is CASSVPRAGELFF. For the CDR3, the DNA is TGTGCCAGCAGCGTACCCAGGGCCGGGGAGCTGTTTTTT.

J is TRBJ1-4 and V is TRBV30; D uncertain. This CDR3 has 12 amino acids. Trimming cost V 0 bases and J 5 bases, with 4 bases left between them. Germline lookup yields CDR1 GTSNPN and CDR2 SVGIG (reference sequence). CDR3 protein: CAWSVANEKLFF. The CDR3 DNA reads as TGTGCCTGGAGTGTAGCGAATGAAAAACTGTTTTTT.